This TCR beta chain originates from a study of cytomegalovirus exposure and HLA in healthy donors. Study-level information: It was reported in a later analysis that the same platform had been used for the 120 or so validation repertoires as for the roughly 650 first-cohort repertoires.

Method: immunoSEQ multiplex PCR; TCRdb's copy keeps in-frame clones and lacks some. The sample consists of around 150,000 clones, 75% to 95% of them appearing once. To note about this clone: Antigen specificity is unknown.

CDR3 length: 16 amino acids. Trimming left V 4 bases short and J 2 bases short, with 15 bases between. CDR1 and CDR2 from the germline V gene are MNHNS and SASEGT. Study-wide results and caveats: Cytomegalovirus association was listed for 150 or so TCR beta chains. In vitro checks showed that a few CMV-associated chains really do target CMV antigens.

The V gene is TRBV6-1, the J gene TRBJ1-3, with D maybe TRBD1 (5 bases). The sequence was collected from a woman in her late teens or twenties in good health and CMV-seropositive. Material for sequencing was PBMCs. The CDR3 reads CASSGSGQHPGNTIYF. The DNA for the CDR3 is TGTGCCAGCAGTGGCTCCGGACAACACCCTGGAAACACCATATATTTT.